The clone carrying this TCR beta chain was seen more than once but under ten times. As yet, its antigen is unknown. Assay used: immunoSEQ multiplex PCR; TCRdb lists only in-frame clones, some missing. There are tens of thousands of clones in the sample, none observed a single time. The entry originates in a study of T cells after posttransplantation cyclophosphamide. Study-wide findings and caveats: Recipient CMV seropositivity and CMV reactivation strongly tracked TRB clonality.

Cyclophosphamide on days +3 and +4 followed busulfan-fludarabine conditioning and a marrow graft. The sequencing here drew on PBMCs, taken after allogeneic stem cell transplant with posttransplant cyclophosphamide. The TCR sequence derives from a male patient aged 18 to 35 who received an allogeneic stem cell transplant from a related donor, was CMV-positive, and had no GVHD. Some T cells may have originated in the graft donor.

The CDR3 is CASSSERGANRYEQYF. The CDR3 DNA reads TGTGCCAGCAGCTCCGAGCGGGGGGCTAATCGGTACGAGCAGTACTTC. The chain has TRBV7-6 and TRBJ2-5, with 9 bases lining up with TRBD2. The DNA matches TRBJ2-7 better at its end, which makes the J call doubtful. Germline V gene lookup returns CDR1 SGHVS and CDR2 FNYEAQ. This CDR3 region has 16 residues.